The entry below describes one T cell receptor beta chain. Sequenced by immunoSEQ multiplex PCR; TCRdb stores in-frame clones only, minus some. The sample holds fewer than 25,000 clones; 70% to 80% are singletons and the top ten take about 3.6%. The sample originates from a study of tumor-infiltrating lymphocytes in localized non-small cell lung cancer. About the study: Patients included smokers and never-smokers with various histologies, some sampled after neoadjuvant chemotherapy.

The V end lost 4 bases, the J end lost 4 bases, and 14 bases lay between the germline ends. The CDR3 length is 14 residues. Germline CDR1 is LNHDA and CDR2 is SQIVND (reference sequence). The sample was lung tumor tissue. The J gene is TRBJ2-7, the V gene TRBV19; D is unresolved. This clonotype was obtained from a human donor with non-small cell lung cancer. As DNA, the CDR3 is TGTGCCAGTAGTACCTCCATAACTCCATACGAGCAGTACTTC. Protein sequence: CASSTSITPYEQYF. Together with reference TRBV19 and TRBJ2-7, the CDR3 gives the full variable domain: DGGITQSPKYLFRKEGQNVTLSCEQNLNHDAMYWYRQDPGQGLRLIYYSQIVNDFQKGDIAEGYSVSREKKESFPLTVTSAQKNPTAFYLCASSTSITPYEQYFGPGTRLTVT.